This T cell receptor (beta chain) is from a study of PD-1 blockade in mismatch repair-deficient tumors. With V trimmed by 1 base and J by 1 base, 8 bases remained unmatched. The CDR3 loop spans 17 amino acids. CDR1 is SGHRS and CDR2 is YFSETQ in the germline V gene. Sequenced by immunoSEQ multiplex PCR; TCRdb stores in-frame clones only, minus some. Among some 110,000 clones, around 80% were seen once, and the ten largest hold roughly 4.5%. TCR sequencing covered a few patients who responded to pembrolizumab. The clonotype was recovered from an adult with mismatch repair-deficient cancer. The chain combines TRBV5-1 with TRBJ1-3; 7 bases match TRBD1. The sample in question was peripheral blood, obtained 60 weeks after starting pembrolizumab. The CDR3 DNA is TGCGCCAGCAGCTTGTCAGGGACAGTACTGTCTGGAAACACCATATATTTT. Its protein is CASSLSGTVLSGNTIYF.